This record looks at one TCR beta chain sequence and its context. Its antigen is not known. This entry is derived from a study of T cell responses to AZD1222 COVID-19 vaccine. Study-level points and caveats: A mostly white British donor set with more females was recruited, and clonal diversity was possibly underestimated.

This CDR3 spans 16 amino acids. V lost 0 bases, J lost 6 bases, and 17 bases lay in between. The germline V gene encodes CDR1 LGHDT and CDR2 YNNKEL (reference sequence). Libraries were prepared by immunoSEQ multiplex PCR; TCRdb keeps only in-frame clonotypes and omits some of them. The sample lists 110,000 to 150,000 clones, 85% to 90% occurring once. The sequence was collected from an adult in good health. Sequencing was performed on peripheral blood, taken on day 0 of AZD1222 vaccination. This chain uses TRBV3-1 (or the pseudogene TRBV3-2) with TRBJ1-2; weak D call: TRBD1 (5 bases). CDR3 bases: TGTGCCAGCAGCCAAGACCGTTTGGGGGGGGTGCATGGCTACACCTTC. Its translation: CASSQDRLGGVHGYTF.